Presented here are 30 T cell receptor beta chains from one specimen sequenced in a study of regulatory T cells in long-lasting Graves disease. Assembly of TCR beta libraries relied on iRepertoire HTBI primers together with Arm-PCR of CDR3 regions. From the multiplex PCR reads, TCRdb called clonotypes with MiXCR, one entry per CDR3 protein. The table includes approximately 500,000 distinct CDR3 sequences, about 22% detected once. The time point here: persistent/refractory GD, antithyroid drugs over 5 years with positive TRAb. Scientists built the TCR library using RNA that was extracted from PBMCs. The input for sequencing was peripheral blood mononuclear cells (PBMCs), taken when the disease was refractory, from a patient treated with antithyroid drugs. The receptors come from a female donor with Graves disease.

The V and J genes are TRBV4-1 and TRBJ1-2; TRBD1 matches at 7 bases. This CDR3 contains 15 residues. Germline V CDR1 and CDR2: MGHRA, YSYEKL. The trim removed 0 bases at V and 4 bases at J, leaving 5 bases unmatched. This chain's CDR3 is CASSQDYAGGYGYTF. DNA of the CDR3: TGCGCCAGCAGCCAAGATTATGCAGGGGGCTATGGCTACACCTTC.

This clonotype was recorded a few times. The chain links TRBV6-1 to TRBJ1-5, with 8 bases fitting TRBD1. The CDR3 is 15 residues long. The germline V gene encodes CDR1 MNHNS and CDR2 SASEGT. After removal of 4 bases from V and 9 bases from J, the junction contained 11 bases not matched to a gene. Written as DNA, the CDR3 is TGTGCCAGCAGTGTTGGACAGGGCAGCTACGGGCCCCAGCATTTT. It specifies CASSVGQGSYGPQHF.

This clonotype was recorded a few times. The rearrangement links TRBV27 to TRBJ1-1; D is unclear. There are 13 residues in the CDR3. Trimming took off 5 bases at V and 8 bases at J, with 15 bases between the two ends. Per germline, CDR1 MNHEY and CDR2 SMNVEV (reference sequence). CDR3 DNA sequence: TGTGCCAGCAGTCCATCGGCAGTTTACGAAGCTTTCTTT. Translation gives CASSPSAVYEAFF.

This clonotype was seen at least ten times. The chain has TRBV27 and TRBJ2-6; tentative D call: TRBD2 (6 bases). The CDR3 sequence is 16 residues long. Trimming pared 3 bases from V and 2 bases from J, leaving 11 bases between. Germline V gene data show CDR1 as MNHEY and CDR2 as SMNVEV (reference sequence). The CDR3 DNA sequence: TGTGCCAGCAGTTTCGGGGGACCGGCTGGGGCCAACGTCCTGACTTTC. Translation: CASSFGGPAGANVLTF.

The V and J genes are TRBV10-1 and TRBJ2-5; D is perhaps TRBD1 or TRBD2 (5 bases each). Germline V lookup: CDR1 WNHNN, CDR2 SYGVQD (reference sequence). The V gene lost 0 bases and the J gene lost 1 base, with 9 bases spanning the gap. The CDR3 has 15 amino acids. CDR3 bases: TGCGCCAGCAGTGAGTCCGTCGGGGCCCAAGAGACCCAGTACTTC. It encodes CASSESVGAQETQYF.

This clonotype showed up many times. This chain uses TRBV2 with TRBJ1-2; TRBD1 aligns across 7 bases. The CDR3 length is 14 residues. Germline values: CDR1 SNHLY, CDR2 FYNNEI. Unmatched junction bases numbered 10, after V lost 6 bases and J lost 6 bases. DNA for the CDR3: TGTGCCAGCAGCGTTTACAGGGGAGATGATGGCTACACCTTC. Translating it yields CASSVYRGDDGYTF.

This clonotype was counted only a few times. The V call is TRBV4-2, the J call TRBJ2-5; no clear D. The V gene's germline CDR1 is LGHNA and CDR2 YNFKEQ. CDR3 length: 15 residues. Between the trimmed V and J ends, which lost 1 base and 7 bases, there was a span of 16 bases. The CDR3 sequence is CASSQVGGPEGTQYF. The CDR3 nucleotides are TGTGCCAGCAGCCAAGTGGGTGGCCCCGAAGGGACCCAGTACTTC.

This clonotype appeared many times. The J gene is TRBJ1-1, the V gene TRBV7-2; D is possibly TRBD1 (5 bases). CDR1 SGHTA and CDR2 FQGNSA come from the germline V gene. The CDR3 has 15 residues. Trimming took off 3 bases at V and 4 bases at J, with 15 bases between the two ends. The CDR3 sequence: CASSFRPGGGTEAFF. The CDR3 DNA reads TGTGCCAGCAGCTTTCGGCCTGGTGGGGGCACTGAAGCTTTCTTT.

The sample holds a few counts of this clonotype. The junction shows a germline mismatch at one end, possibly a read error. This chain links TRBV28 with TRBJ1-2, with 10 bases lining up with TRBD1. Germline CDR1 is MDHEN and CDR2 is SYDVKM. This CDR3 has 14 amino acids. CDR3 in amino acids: CVSSLGQGNYGYTF. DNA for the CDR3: TGTGTCAGCAGTTTGGGACAGGGGAACTATGGCTACACCTTC.

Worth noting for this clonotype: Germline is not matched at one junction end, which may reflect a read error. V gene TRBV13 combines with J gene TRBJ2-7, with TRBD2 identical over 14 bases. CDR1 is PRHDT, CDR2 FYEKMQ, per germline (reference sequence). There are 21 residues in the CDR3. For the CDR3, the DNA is TGTGCCAGCAGCTCCTCCCCCTCCGCGACTAGCGGGGGGGTGACCTCCTGCGAGCAGTACTTC. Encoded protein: CASSSSPSATSGGVTSCEQYF.

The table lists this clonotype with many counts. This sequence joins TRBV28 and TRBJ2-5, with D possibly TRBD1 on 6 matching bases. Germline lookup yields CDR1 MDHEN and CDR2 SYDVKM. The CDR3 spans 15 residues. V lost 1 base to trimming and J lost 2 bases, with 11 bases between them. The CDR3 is CASSLYQTGQETQYF. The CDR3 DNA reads TGTGCCAGCAGTTTATACCAGACAGGTCAAGAGACCCAGTACTTC.

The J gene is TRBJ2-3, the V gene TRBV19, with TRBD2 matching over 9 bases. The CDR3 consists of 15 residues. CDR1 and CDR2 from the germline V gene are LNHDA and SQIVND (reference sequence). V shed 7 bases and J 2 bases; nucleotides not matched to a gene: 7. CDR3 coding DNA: TGTGCCAGTAAAAAGACTAGCGGCCCCACAGATACGCAGTATTTT. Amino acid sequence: CASKKTSGPTDTQYF.

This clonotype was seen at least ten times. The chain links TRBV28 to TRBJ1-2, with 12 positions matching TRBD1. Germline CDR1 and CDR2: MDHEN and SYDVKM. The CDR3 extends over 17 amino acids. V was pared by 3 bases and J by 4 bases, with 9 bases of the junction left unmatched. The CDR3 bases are TGTGCCAGCAGTTTGCGAACCGGGACAGGGGGCAGCTATGGCTACACCTTC. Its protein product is CASSLRTGTGGSYGYTF.

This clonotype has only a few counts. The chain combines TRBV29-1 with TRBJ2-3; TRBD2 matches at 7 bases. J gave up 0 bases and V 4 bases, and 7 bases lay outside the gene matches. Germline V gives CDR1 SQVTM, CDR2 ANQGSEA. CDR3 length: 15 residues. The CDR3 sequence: CSVVLLADSTDTQYF. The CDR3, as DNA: TGCAGCGTTGTTCTCCTAGCGGATAGCACAGATACGCAGTATTTT.

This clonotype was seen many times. The CDR3 reads CASSYGSSGGYGYTF. Written as DNA, the CDR3 is TGTGCCAGCAGTTACGGGTCTTCGGGAGGCTATGGCTACACCTTC. The chain carries TRBV6-5 and TRBJ1-2; unclear D gene. The CDR3 spans 15 residues. The V gene's germline CDR1 is MNHEY and CDR2 SVGAGI. Trimming pared 2 bases from V and 4 bases from J, leaving 14 bases between.

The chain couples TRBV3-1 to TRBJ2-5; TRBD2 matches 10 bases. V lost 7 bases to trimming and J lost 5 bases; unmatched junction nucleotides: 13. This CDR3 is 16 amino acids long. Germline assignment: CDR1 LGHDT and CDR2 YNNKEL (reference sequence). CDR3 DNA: TGTGCCAGCAACCACTTTTGGACTAGCGGCTCGGAGACCCAGTACTTC. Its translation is CASNHFWTSGSETQYF.

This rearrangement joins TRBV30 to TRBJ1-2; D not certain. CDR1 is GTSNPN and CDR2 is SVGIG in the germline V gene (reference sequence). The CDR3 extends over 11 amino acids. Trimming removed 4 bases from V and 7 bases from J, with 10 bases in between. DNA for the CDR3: TGTGCCTGGACACGGACGGCTGGCTACACCTTC. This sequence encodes CAWTRTAGYTF.

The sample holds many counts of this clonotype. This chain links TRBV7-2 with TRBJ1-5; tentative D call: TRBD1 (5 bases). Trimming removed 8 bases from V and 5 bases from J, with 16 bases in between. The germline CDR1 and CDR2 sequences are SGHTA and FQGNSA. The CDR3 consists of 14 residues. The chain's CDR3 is CASAGGQGDQPQHF. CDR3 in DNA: TGTGCCAGCGCCGGGGGTCAGGGAGATCAGCCCCAGCATTTT.

The CDR3 sequence: CASQDSSYEQYF. As DNA, the CDR3 is TGTGCCAGCCAGGACAGCTCCTACGAGCAGTACTTC. The chain has TRBV6-1 and TRBJ2-7, with D tentatively TRBD1 (6 bases). Trimming left V 8 bases short and J 0 bases short, with 8 bases between. Germline V CDR1 and CDR2: MNHNS, SASEGT. The CDR3 sequence is 12 residues long.

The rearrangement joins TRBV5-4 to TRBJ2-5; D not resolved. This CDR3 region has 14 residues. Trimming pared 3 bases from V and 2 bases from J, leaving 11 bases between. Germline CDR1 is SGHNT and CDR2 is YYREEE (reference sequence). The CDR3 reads CASSSEGPQETQYF. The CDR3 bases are TGTGCCAGCAGCTCGGAAGGGCCTCAAGAGACCCAGTACTTC.

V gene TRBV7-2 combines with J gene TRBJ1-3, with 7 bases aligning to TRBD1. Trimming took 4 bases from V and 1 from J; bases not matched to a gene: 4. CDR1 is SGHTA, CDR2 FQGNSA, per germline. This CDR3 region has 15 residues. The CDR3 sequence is CASSSYRGSGNTIYF. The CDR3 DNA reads TGTGCCAGCAGCTCCTACAGGGGATCTGGAAACACCATATATTTT.

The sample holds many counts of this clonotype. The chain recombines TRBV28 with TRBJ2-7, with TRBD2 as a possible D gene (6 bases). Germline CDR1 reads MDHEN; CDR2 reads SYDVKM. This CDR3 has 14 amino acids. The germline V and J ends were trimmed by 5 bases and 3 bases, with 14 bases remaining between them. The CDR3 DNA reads TGTGCCAGCAGTCCCTGGGGGGAGGTCTACGAGCAGTACTTC. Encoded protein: CASSPWGEVYEQYF. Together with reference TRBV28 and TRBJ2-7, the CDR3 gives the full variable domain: DVKVTQSSRYLVKRTGEKVFLECVQDMDHENMFWYRQDPGLGLRLIYFSYDVKMKEKGDIPEGYSVSREKKERFSLILESASTNQTSMYLCASSPWGEVYEQYFGPGTRLTVT.

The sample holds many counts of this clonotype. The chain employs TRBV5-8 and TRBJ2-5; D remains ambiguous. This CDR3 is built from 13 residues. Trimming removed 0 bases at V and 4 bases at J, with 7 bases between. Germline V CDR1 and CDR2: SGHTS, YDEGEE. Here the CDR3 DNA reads TGTGCCAGCAGCTTGGAAAGACCAGAGACCCAGTACTTC. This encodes CASSLERPETQYF.

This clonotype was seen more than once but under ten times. The CDR3 region is CASSYSMAGGGQETQYF. CDR3 sequence (DNA): TGTGCCAGCAGTTATTCTATGGCGGGAGGGGGTCAAGAGACCCAGTACTTC. This chain uses TRBV28 with TRBJ2-5; 9 positions match TRBD2. The J segment lost 2 bases and the V segment lost 4 bases, leaving 11 bases of the junction unmatched. From germline, CDR1 is MDHEN and CDR2 SYDVKM. This CDR3 has 17 amino acids.

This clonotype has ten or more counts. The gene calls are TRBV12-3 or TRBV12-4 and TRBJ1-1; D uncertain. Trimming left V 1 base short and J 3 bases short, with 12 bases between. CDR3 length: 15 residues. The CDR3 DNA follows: TGTGCCAGCAGTTTAGGATTCCGGGGAGACACTGAAGCTTTCTTT. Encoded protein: CASSLGFRGDTEAFF.

CDR3 amino acids: CASSNRGRRETQYF. CDR3 bases: TGTGCCAGCAGTAACAGGGGGCGGCGGGAGACCCAGTACTTC. The V call is TRBV6-1, the J call TRBJ2-5, with TRBD1 matching 9 bases. Germline loops: CDR1 MNHNS, CDR2 SASEGT. The CDR3 is 14 amino acids. Germline trimming cut 5 bases from V and 5 bases from J; bases unmatched to any gene: 6.

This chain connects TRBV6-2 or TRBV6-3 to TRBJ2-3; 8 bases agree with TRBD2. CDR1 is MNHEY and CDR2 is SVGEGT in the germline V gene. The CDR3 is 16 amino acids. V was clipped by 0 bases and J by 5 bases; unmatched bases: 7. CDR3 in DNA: TGTGCCAGCAGTTACTCAATTAGCGGGGATCTAGATACGCAGTATTTT. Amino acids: CASSYSISGDLDTQYF.

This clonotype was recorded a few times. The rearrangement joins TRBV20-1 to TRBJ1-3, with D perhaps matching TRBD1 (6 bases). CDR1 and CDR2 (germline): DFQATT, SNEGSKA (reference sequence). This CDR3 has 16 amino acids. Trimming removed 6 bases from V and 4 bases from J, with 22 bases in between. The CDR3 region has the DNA TGCAGTGCCAAGTCGGGGGGGCAGGCTCTCGGAAACACCATATATTTT. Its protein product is CSAKSGGQALGNTIYF.

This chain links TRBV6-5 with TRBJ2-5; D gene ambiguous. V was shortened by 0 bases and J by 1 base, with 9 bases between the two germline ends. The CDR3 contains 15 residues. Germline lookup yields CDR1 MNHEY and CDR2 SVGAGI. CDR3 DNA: TGTGCCAGCAGTTACTCGGACGGGCCCCAAGAGACCCAGTACTTC. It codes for CASSYSDGPQETQYF.

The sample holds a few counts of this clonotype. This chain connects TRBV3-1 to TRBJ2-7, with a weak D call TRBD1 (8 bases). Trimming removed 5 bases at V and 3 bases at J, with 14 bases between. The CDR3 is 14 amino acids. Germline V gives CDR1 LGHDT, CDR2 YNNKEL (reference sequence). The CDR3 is CASSNTGGVYEQYF. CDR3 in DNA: TGTGCCAGCAGCAACACAGGGGGGGTCTACGAGCAGTACTTC.